This paragraph reports one T cell receptor (beta chain). Antigen unknown. The source of the sample is a study of graft-versus-host responses after intestinal transplantation. Study background: Anti-thymocyte globulin induction was given to all recipients, followed by tacrolimus and steroids for roughly three years.

The CDR3 spans 18 residues. Germline loops: CDR1 SEHNR, CDR2 FQNEAQ (reference sequence). V gave up 1 base and J gave up 3 bases, with 21 bases separating them. Study outcomes and limitations: Allografts from individuals with graft-donor T cell macrochimerism displayed high graft-versus-host to host-versus-graft clonal ratios.

Some clones are missing from TCRdb's copy, which holds only in-frame ones; the method was immunoSEQ multiplex PCR. The data contain around 110,000 clones, around 90% of them seen just once; the ten biggest clones take up about 0.7%. V is TRBV7-9 and J is TRBJ2-5, with D possibly TRBD2 on 6 matching bases. The sample here was unstimulated CD4+ T cells sorted from spleen or lymph node cells, taken before transplant. This TCR was sampled from a human donor who was the organ donor for an intestinal transplant. The DNA for the CDR3 is TGTGCCAGCAGCTTAGACGGGTTGATGGGGGGATACAAAGAGACCCAGTACTTC. Amino acids: CASSLDGLMGGYKETQYF.